A single sample is the source of the 20 T cell receptor beta chains below, sequenced in a study of STAT5B mutations in CD4+ large granular lymphocyte leukemia. This table comes from immunoSEQ multiplex PCR, and its TCRdb copy is limited to in-frame clones, with some not included. Among fewer than 40,000 clones listed, around 76% were seen once. The sequenced sample was CD4+ T cells from blood buffy coats. Receptors were obtained from a human donor in good health.

This clone was seen a few times. Mismatch with germline at one junction end may stem from a read error. The CDR3 is CASSLDPRDCPDF. The CDR3 DNA follows: TGCGCCAGCAGCTTGGATCCTCGGGACTGCCCCGACTTC. The V and J genes are TRBV5-1 and TRBJ2-7, with a weak D call TRBD2 (6 bases). The germline V gene has CDR1 SGHRS and CDR2 YFSETQ. This CDR3 spans 13 amino acids.

This clone was picked up one time. This chain uses TRBV19 with TRBJ1-3; no clear D gene. This CDR3 spans 13 amino acids. Germline assignment: CDR1 LNHDA and CDR2 SQIVND (reference sequence). The V and J ends lost 7 bases and 2 bases respectively, with 9 bases between them. The CDR3 nucleotides are TGTGCCAGTACGGCAAGAGCTGGAAACACCATATATTTT. Its protein product is CASTARAGNTIYF. The full variable domain, with the rest looked up from reference TRBV19 and TRBJ1-3, is DGGITQSPKYLFRKEGQNVTLSCEQNLNHDAMYWYRQDPGQGLRLIYYSQIVNDFQKGDIAEGYSVSREKKESFPLTVTSAQKNPTAFYLCASTARAGNTIYFGEGSWLTVV.

As to this clone: An end of the junction differs from the germline gene, which may be a read error. The chain carries TRBV30 and TRBJ2-5, with D possibly being TRBD1 (6 bases). The CDR3 is made up of 16 amino acids. Germline CDR1 is GTSNPN and CDR2 is SVGIG (reference sequence). As DNA, the CDR3 is TGTGCCTGGAGCGAGAGGGGACACCCAACGCAAGGGACCCAGTACTTC. Translation: CAWSERGHPTQGTQYF.

A note on this clone: The junction does not match germline at one end; this may be a read error. The chain's CDR3 is CASSSVAGGIGAQYF. Written as DNA, the CDR3 is TGTGCTAGCAGTTCCGTAGCGGGGGGGATCGGGGCCCAGTACTTC. The chain joins TRBV7-7 to TRBJ2-5, with 11 positions matching TRBD2. Germline CDR1 SSHAT, CDR2 FNYEAQ (reference sequence). The CDR3 loop spans 15 amino acids.

The sample holds a few counts of this clone. This chain links TRBV27 with TRBJ1-5; TRBD1 aligns across 11 bases. The CDR3 runs 15 residues. Per germline, CDR1 MNHEY and CDR2 SMNVEV (reference sequence). With 5 bases clipped from V and 6 bases from J, the junction kept 6 bases outside the gene matches. CDR3 amino acids: CASSRGTGGRQPQHF. In nucleotides, the CDR3 is TGTGCCAGCAGTCGCGGGACAGGGGGACGTCAGCCCCAGCATTTT.

CDR3 protein: CASSSYHTRETKNIQYF. The CDR3 DNA reads as TGTGCCAGCAGCTCCTACCACACCAGGGAGACCAAAAACATTCAGTACTTC. The chain links TRBV7-9 to TRBJ2-4; possibly TRBD1 or TRBD2 for D (5 bases each). CDR3 length equals 17 residues. Germline-derived CDR1 and CDR2 are SEHNR and FQNEAQ (reference sequence). Trimming stripped 4 bases from V and 2 bases from J, with 18 bases between.

The chain joins TRBV2 to TRBJ2-5; 12 bases map to TRBD1. The germline V gene has CDR1 SNHLY and CDR2 FYNNEI. This CDR3 spans 14 amino acids. The trim removed 4 bases at V and 5 bases at J, leaving 2 bases unmatched. DNA of the CDR3: TGTGCCAGCAGTGCGGGGACAGGGGGCGAGACCCAGTACTTC. Its translation: CASSAGTGGETQYF.

The chain employs TRBV10-1 and TRBJ2-7; 7 nucleotides align to TRBD1. Germline CDR1 is WNHNN and CDR2 is SYGVQD (reference sequence). The length of the CDR3 is 13 residues. Trimming took 8 bases from V and 3 from J; bases not matched to a gene: 7. CDR3 sequence: CASGTGTVYEQYF. In nucleotides, the CDR3 is TGCGCCAGCGGTACCGGGACAGTCTACGAGCAGTACTTC.

V is TRBV6-1 and J is TRBJ1-4; D ambiguous. V was trimmed by 6 bases and J by 4 bases, leaving 6 bases between them. Germline assignment: CDR1 MNHNS and CDR2 SASEGT. This CDR3 is 12 amino acids long. CDR3 amino acids: CASRLINEKLFF. The CDR3 region has the DNA TGTGCCAGCAGACTAATTAATGAAAAACTGTTTTTT.

CDR3 DNA: TGTGCCAGCAGACAATTTGCGGGCAGGGCCCCCTATGGCTACACCTTC. Translation: CASRQFAGRAPYGYTF. The gene calls are TRBV7-8 and TRBJ1-2; D is perhaps TRBD1 (5 bases). Germline CDR1 SGHVS, CDR2 FQNEAQ. Trimming shortened V by 6 bases and J by 4 bases, and 21 bases separated the two germline ends. This CDR3 comprises 16 residues.

CDR3 sequence reads: CASSGRGRYSYNEQFF. CDR3 nucleotide sequence: TGTGCCAGCAGTGGCCGGGGGCGCTACTCCTACAATGAGCAGTTCTTC. This chain uses TRBV14 with TRBJ2-1; D could derive from TRBD1 or TRBD2 (6 bases each). CDR3 size: 16 residues. V lost 6 bases to trimming and J lost 0 bases, with 15 bases between them. The germline V gene has CDR1 SGHDN and CDR2 FVKESK. The full variable domain, rest sourced from reference TRBV14 and TRBJ2-1, is EAGVTQFPSHSVIEKGQTVTLRCDPISGHDNLYWYRRVMGKEIKFLLHFVKESKQDESGMPNNRFLAERTGGTYSTLKVQPAELEDSGVYFCASSGRGRYSYNEQFFGPGTRLTVL.

This rearrangement joins TRBV5-1 to TRBJ2-7; D unclear. Germline V gene sequence: CDR1 SGHRS, CDR2 YFSETQ. Trimming took 0 bases from V and 2 from J, leaving 9 bases between them. The CDR3 has 14 residues. The CDR3 coding sequence is TGCGCCAGCAGCTTGGGAGCTGGACCCTACGAGCAGTACTTC. Translating gives CASSLGAGPYEQYF.

CDR3 sequence (DNA): TGCGCCAGCAGCTTGAGGACAGGGGGTCGAACCGGGGAGCTGTTTTTT. Its translation is CASSLRTGGRTGELFF. This chain uses TRBV5-1 with TRBJ2-2, with 10 bases aligning to TRBD1. Unmatched junction bases numbered 5, after V lost 1 base and J lost 5 bases. This CDR3 comprises 16 residues. CDR1 is SGHRS, CDR2 YFSETQ, per germline.

The chain links TRBV5-1 to TRBJ2-5, with 9 nucleotides matching TRBD1. The CDR3 is 15 residues long. After removal of 0 bases from V and 4 bases from J, the junction contained 4 bases not matched to a gene. CDR1 and CDR2 (germline): SGHRS, YFSETQ. CDR3 DNA sequence: TGCGCCAGCAGCTTGGACGGACAGGGGTTAGAGACCCAGTACTTC. The encoded protein is CASSLDGQGLETQYF. The whole variable domain, filled in from reference TRBV5-1 and TRBJ2-5, reads KAGVTQTPRYLIKTRGQQVTLSCSPISGHRSVSWYQQTPGQGLQFLFEYFSETQRNKGNFPGRFSGRQFSNSRSEMNVSTLELGDSALYLCASSLDGQGLETQYFGPGTRLLVL.

The rearrangement joins TRBV6-1 to TRBJ2-5; D gene unclear. Trimming removed 2 bases at V and 5 bases at J, with 12 bases between. Germline CDR1 reads MNHNS; CDR2 reads SASEGT. The CDR3 loop spans 14 amino acids. CDR3 loop: CASSEIGTGETQYF. Here the CDR3 DNA reads TGTGCCAGCAGTGAAATAGGAACCGGGGAGACCCAGTACTTC.

This chain connects TRBV7-2 to TRBJ2-2, with TRBD1 identical over 9 bases. V dropped 1 base and J dropped 3; count of bases not matched to a gene: 0. In germline, CDR1 is SGHTA, CDR2 FQGNSA. The CDR3 has 15 amino acids. CDR3 loop: CASSLGDRDTGELFF. The CDR3 DNA is TGTGCCAGCAGCTTAGGGGACAGGGACACCGGGGAGCTGTTTTTT.

The CDR3 here is CASSLALWGSGYEQYF. The CDR3 nucleotides read TGTGCCAGCAGCTTAGCCTTGTGGGGAAGCGGCTACGAGCAGTACTTC. The J gene is TRBJ2-7, the V gene TRBV11-3, with D perhaps TRBD2 (5 bases). CDR3 length: 16 amino acids. V lost 1 base, J lost 3 bases, and 16 bases lay in between. CDR1 is SGHNT, CDR2 YENEEA, per germline.

The chain combines TRBV6-1 with TRBJ1-5; D is possibly TRBD1 (5 bases). This CDR3 spans 14 amino acids. V lost 6 bases to trimming and J lost 0 bases, with 9 bases between them. Germline assignment: CDR1 MNHNS and CDR2 SASEGT. CDR3 sequence reads: CASRRGYSNQPQHF. CDR3 nucleotide sequence: TGTGCCAGCAGGCGGGGGTATAGCAATCAGCCCCAGCATTTT.

The CDR3 nucleotides read TGCAGTATAGACACCGGGGAGCTGTTTTTT. The encoded protein is CSIDTGELFF. The chain has TRBV20-1 and TRBJ2-2; the D is unclear. The ends were cut back, 8 bases at V and 3 bases at J, with 4 bases in the middle. Germline CDR1 is DFQATT and CDR2 is SNEGSKA (reference sequence). The CDR3 is 10 residues long.

The V call is TRBV27, the J call TRBJ1-5; 8 bases map to TRBD1. V was pared by 5 bases and J by 1 base, with 1 base of the junction left unmatched. The CDR3 is made up of 14 amino acids. The germline V gene has CDR1 MNHEY and CDR2 SMNVEV (reference sequence). The CDR3 region has the DNA TGTGCCAGCAGTCGACAGGGGAGCAATCAGCCCCAGCATTTT. Translated, it gives CASSRQGSNQPQHF.